This T cell receptor beta chain was captured by sequencing in a study of blood T cells in healthy people across ages. Study at large: Every two T cells gave about one barcoded beta molecule via template switching. Findings and limits, study-wide: Significant beta diversity loss was already apparent by age about 39, declining roughly linearly. In these data, TCR beta diversity tracked strongly with naive T cell percentage.

Through a sample-barcoded 5' primer and a J-beta primer mix, a second PCR was run for about 7 to 12 cycles. All cDNA molecules were each tagged by a template-switch adaptor with 12 random nucleotides. TCRdb passed the 5' RACE reads through MiXCR, listing each CDR3 protein once. Of under 950,000 distinct CDR3 sequences listed, about 20% were seen once; the top ten hold about 22%. Germline V gene lookup returns CDR1 SGHDN and CDR2 FVKESK. Trimming stripped 2 bases from V and 8 bases from J, with 9 bases between. This CDR3 region has 12 residues. This clonotype was detected only a few times. The antigen is unknown.

The TCR originated in a man aged 70 or older in good health. The chain carries TRBV14 and TRBJ1-1; D gene unclear. The sample consisted of blood. The CDR3 is CASSQKKTEAFF. In DNA form, the CDR3 reads TGTGCCAGCAGCCAAAAGAAGACGGAAGCTTTCTTT.